The entry below describes one TCR beta chain. Germline CDR1 is SGHRS and CDR2 is YFSETQ. The CDR3 is made up of 14 amino acids. Trimming removed 6 bases from V and 6 bases from J; junction bases left unmatched: 8. Donors were grouped by their self-reported clinical history. In the source study's methods: Reference gene primers were amplified, and this amplification served to estimate nucleated cell counts. Using immunoSEQ multiplex PCR, the repertoire was profiled, and TCRdb retains in-frame clones only, with some absent. V and J calls and clone size are those listed in that table; D and trimming were worked out from the DNA. The table shows 150,000 to 200,000 clones, with roughly 87% occurring only once. These data belong to a study of blood T cell repertoires in COVID-19. Study background: Donors in the United States, Italy and Spain gave samples during acute or convalescent COVID-19. The analysed material was cDNA or gDNA that came from T cells, B-cell-depleted T cells, or PBMCs.

Sequencing was done on a sample of PBMCs or T cells enriched from blood (not recorded which). The source is a man in his fifties or sixties who had recovered from COVID-19. The J gene is TRBJ2-2, the V gene TRBV5-1, with 7 bases matching TRBD1. The chain's CDR3 is CASNFMTGPGELFF. The CDR3 DNA sequence: TGCGCCAGCAACTTTATGACAGGGCCCGGGGAGCTGTTTTTT.